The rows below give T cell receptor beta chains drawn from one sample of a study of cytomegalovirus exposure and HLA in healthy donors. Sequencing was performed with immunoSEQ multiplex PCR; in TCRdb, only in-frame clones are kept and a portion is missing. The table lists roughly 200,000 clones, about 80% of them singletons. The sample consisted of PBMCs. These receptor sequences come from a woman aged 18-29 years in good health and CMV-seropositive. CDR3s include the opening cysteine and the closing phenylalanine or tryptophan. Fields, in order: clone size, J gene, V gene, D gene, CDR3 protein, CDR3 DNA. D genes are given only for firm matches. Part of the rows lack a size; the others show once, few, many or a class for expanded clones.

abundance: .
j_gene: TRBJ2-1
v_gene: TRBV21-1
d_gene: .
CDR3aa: CASSKPRDWGCNEQFF
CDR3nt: TGTGCCAGCAGCAAACCCCGGGACTGGGGGTGCAATGAGCAGTTCTTC

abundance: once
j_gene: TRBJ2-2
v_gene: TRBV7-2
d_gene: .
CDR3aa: CASSPRGYPALTGELFF
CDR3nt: TGTGCCAGCAGCCCCAGGGGTTACCCAGCTCTCACCGGGGAGCTGTTTTTT

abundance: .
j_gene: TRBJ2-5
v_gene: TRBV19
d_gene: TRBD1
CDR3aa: CASSWTGQETQYF
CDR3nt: TGTGCCAGTAGTTGGACAGGGCAAGAGACCCAGTACTTC

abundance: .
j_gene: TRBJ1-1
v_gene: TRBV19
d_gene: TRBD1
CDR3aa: CASSFGTVNTEAFF
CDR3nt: TGTGCCAGTAGTTTCGGGACAGTGAACACTGAAGCTTTCTTT

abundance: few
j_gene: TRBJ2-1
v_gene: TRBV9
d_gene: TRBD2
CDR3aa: CASSVKGGRVGEQFF
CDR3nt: TGTGCCAGCAGCGTAAAGGGAGGGCGAGTCGGTGAGCAGTTCTTC

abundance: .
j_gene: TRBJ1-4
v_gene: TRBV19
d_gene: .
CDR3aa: CASSAGVLGEKLFF
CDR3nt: TGTGCCAGTAGCGCGGGGGTTTTGGGGGAAAAACTGTTTTTT

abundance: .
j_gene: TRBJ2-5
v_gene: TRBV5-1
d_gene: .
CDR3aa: CASSVEYQETQYF
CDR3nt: TGCGCCAGCAGTGTAGAGTACCAAGAGACCCAGTACTTC

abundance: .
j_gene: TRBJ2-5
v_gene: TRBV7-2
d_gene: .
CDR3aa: CASSLQETQYF
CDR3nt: TGTGCCAGCAGCCTCCAAGAGACCCAGTACTTC

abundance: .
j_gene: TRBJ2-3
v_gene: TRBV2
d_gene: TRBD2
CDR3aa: CASSGGADADTQYF
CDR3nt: TGTGCCAGTAGCGGGGGGGCTGACGCAGATACGCAGTATTTT

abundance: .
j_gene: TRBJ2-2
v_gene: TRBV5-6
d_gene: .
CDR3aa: CASRPNRAGELFF
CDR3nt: TGTGCCAGCAGACCGAACAGGGCCGGGGAGCTGTTTTTT

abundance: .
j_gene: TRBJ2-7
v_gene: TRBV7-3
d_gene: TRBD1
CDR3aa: CASSVDRGSEQYF
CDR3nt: TGTGCCAGCAGCGTCGACAGGGGTTCCGAGCAGTACTTC

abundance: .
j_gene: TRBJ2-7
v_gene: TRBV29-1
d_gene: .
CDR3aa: CSVLTKTYEQYF
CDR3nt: TGCAGCGTATTGACTAAAACCTACGAGCAGTACTTC

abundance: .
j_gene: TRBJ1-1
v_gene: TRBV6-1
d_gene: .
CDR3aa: CASSEIPPGTSTDEAFF
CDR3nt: TGTGCCAGCAGTGAAATCCCCCCCGGAACCTCTACAGATGAAGCTTTCTTT

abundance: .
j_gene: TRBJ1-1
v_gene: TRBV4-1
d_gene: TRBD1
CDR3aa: CASSQIQGTEAFF
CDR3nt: TGCGCCAGCAGCCAAATACAGGGGACTGAAGCTTTCTTT

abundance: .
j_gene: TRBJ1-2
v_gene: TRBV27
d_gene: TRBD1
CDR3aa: CASSRDSLAYGYTF
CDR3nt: TGTGCCAGCAGTAGGGACAGCCTCGCCTATGGCTACACCTTC

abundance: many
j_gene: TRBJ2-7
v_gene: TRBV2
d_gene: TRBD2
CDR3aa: CASSASGEPYEQYF
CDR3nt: TGTGCCAGCAGTGCCAGCGGGGAACCCTACGAGCAGTACTTC

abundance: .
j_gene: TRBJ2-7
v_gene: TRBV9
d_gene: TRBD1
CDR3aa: CASSVVGQGSSEQYF
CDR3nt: TGTGCCAGCAGCGTAGTGGGACAGGGATCTAGCGAGCAGTACTTC

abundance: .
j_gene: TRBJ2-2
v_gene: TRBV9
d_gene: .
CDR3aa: CASGGLAISGELFF
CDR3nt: TGTGCCAGCGGGGGACTCGCTATAAGCGGGGAGCTGTTTTTT

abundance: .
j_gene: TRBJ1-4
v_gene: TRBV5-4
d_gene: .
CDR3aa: CASSLYSTNEKLFF
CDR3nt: TGTGCCAGCAGCTTGTATAGTACTAATGAAAAACTGTTTTTT

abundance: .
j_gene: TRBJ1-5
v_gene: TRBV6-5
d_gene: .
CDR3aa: CASSPPDGFSQPQHF
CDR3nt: TGTGCCAGCAGTCCCCCCGACGGGTTCAGTCAGCCCCAGCATTTT

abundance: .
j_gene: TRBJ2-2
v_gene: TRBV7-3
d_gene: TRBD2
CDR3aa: CASSVAGGTGELFF
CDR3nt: TGTGCCAGCTCAGTAGCGGGGGGCACCGGGGAGCTGTTTTTT

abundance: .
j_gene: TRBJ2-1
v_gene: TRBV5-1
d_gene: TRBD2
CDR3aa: CASSREGRSDNEQFF
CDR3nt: TGCGCCAGCTCAAGGGAGGGCAGGTCGGACAATGAGCAGTTCTTC

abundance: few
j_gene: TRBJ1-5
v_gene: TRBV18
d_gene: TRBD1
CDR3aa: CASSPETGQIGPQHF
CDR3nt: TGTGCCAGCTCACCAGAGACAGGGCAAATCGGACCCCAGCATTTT

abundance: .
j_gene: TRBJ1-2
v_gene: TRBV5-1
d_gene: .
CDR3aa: CASSFRLGDGYTF
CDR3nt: TGCGCCAGCAGCTTTCGGCTCGGGGATGGCTACACCTTC

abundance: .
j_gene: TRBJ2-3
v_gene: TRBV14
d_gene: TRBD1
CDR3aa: CASSQGTGLTDTDTQYF
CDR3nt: TGTGCCAGCAGCCAAGGGACAGGGCTAACCGACACAGATACGCAGTATTTT

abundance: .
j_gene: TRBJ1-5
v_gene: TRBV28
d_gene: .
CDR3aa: CASLGRDQPQHF
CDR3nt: TGTGCCAGCCTCGGCCGGGATCAGCCCCAGCATTTT

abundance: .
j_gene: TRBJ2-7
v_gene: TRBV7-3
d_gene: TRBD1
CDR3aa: CASSSTGDSYEQYF
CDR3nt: TGTGCCAGCAGCTCAACAGGGGATTCCTACGAGCAGTACTTC

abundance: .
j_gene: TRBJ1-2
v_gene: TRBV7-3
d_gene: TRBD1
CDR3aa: CASSPKGAHGYTF
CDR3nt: TGTGCCAGCAGCCCGAAGGGGGCGCATGGCTACACCTTC

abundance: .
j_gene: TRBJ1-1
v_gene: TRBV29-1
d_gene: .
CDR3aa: CSAHGGATTEAFF
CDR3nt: TGCAGCGCTCATGGAGGGGCGACGACTGAAGCTTTCTTT

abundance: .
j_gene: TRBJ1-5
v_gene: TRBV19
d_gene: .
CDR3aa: CASSSQQGGRQPQHF
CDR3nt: TGTGCCAGTAGTAGCCAACAGGGCGGGCGTCAGCCCCAGCATTTT

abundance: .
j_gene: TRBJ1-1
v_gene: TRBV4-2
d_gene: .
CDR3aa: CASSQQVHDTEAFF
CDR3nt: TGTGCCAGCAGCCAACAGGTTCATGACACTGAAGCTTTCTTT

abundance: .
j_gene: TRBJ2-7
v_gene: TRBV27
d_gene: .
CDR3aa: CASSQGDYSWYEQYF
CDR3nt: TGTGCCAGCAGCCAAGGCGACTACTCTTGGTACGAGCAGTACTTC

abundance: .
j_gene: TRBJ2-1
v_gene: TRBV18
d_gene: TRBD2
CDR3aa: CASSPTSGGVLEQFF
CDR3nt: TGTGCCAGCTCACCGACTAGCGGGGGGGTTCTTGAGCAGTTCTTC

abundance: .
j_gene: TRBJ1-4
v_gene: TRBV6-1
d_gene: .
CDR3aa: CASSLRGGNEKLFF
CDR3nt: TGTGCCAGCAGTTTACGGGGGGGGAATGAAAAACTGTTTTTT

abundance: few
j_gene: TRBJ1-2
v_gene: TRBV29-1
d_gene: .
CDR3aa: CSVVAGAGYTF
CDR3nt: TGCAGCGTTGTGGCGGGAGCTGGCTACACCTTC

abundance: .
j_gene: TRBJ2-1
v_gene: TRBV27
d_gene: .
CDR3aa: CASSLMAEGEQFF
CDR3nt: TGTGCCAGCAGTTTAATGGCGGAGGGTGAGCAGTTCTTC

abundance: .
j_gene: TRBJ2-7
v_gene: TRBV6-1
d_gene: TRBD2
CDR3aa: CASSEAGGGGHEQYF
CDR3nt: TGTGCCAGCAGTGAAGCTGGCGGGGGAGGACATGAGCAGTACTTC

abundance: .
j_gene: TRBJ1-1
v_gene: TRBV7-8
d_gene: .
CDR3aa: CASSLKVRDGEAFF
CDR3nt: TGTGCCAGCAGCTTAAAGGTCAGGGATGGTGAAGCTTTCTTT

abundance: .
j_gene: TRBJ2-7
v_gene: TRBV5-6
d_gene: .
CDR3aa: CASSLGKPYEQYF
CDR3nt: TGTGCCAGCAGCCTCGGGAAACCCTACGAGCAGTACTTC

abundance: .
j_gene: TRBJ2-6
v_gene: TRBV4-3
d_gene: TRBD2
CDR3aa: CASSQELRGGTGANVLTF
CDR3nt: TGCGCCAGCAGCCAAGAACTGCGGGGGGGCACTGGGGCCAACGTCCTGACTTTC

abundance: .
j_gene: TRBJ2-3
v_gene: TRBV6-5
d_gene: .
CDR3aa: CASSQGLGTDTQYF
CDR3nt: TGTGCCAGCAGTCAGGGATTAGGCACAGATACGCAGTATTTT

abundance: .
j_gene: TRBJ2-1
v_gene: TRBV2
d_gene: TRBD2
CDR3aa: CASTSGVDNEQFF
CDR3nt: TGTGCCAGCACGAGCGGGGTAGACAATGAGCAGTTCTTC

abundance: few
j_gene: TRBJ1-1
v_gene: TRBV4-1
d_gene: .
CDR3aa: CASSQDRGGGAFF
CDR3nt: TGCGCCAGCAGCCAAGATCGGGGGGGAGGGGCTTTCTTT

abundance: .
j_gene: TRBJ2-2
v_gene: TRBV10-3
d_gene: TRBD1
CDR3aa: CAIRASAGTANTGELFF
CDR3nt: TGTGCCATCAGAGCTTCTGCCGGGACAGCGAACACCGGGGAGCTGTTTTTT

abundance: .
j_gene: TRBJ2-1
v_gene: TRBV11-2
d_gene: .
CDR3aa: CASSSGESYNEQFF
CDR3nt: TGTGCCAGCAGCTCGGGAGAGTCCTACAATGAGCAGTTCTTC

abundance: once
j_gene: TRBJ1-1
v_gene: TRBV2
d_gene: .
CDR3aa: CASSLNRALLKGTEAFF
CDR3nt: TGTGCCAGCAGTTTGAACAGGGCCCTACTCAAGGGGACTGAAGCTTTCTTT

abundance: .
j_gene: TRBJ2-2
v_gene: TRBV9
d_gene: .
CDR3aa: CASSVLGQNTGELFF
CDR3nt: TGTGCCAGCAGCGTCCTGGGACAGAACACCGGGGAGCTGTTTTTT

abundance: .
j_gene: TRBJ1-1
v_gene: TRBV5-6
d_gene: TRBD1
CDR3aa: CASSPGTGLPGTEAFF
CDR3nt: TGTGCCAGCAGCCCCGGGACAGGGCTACCAGGGACTGAAGCTTTCTTT